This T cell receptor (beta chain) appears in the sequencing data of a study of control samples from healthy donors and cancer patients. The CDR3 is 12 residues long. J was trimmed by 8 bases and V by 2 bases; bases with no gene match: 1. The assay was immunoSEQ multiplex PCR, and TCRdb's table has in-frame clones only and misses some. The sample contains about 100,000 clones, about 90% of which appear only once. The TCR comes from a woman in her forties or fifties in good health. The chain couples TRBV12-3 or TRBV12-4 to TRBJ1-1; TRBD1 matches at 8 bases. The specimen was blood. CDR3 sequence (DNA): TGTGCCAGCAGTTTACGGGACAGGGAAGCTTTCTTT. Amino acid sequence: CASSLRDREAFF.